The 4 T cell receptor beta chains below all came from one sample that was sequenced in a study of T cell responses to AZD1222 COVID-19 vaccine. TCRdb's table, derived via immunoSEQ multiplex PCR, lists solely in-frame clones and lacks some. The data show around 140,000 clones, roughly nine tenths seen once. Sequenced material: peripheral blood, taken 28 days after the second AZD1222 dose. Receptor source: an adult who received the AZD1222 COVID-19 vaccine.

This chain links TRBV4-2 with TRBJ2-5, with a tentative D call TRBD1 (5 bases). CDR3 length: 17 residues. Trimming cost V 2 bases and J 2 bases, with 18 bases left between them. Germline values: CDR1 LGHNA, CDR2 YNFKEQ. CDR3 bases: TGTGCCAGCAGCCAAATGGGGCGTTCTCCCCCACAAGAGACCCAGTACTTC. This encodes CASSQMGRSPPQETQYF.

The CDR3 coding sequence is TGTGCCAGCGCCGAACTAGCGGGGGTGGATACGCAGTATTTT. It yields the protein CASAELAGVDTQYF. The chain joins TRBV6-5 to TRBJ2-3, with 11 nucleotides matching TRBD2. V lost 8 bases to trimming and J lost 6 bases; unmatched junction nucleotides: 7. CDR1 is MNHEY and CDR2 is SVGAGI in the germline V gene. The CDR3 consists of 14 residues.

This chain uses TRBV3-1 (or the pseudogene TRBV3-2) with TRBJ2-5; unclear D gene. Trimming cost V 4 bases and J 5 bases, with 11 bases left between them. The CDR3 covers 13 residues. In germline, CDR1 is LGHDT, CDR2 YNNKEL (reference sequence). In nucleotides, the CDR3 is TGTGCCAGCAGCCCCGGGCCCCGGGAGACCCAGTACTTC. Translation: CASSPGPRETQYF.

J is TRBJ1-3 and V is TRBV5-4; D gene unclear. The CDR3 loop spans 13 amino acids. Trimming left V 3 bases short and J 4 bases short, with 8 bases between. Germline lookup yields CDR1 SGHNT and CDR2 YYREEE (reference sequence). CDR3 bases: TGTGCCAGCAGCTCCTGGTCCGGAAACACCATATATTTT. Translation: CASSSWSGNTIYF. Complete variable domain (other parts from reference TRBV5-4 and TRBJ1-3): ETGVTQSPTHLIKTRGQQVTLRCSSQSGHNTVSWYQQALGQGPQFIFQYYREEENGRGNFPPRFSGLQFPNYSSELNVNALELDDSALYLCASSSWSGNTIYFGEGSWLTVV.